This is a list of T cell receptor beta chains from one sample in a study of blood T cell repertoires in COVID-19. The assay was immunoSEQ multiplex PCR, and TCRdb's table has in-frame clones only and misses some. The profile shows roughly 200,000 clones, around 89% of them singletons. Sequenced material: peripheral blood. These receptors all stem from a man aged 65 to 85 with acute or convalescent COVID-19. The CDR3 runs from the conserved cysteine through the conserved F or W. Each record gives: V gene, J gene, D gene, clone size, CDR3 DNA, CDR3 protein. The D gene is left open where the match is weak. Only some rows state a clone size, as once, few, many or a class for expanded clones.

v_call: TRBV7-3; j_call: TRBJ2-4; d_call: .; clone_size: .; cdr3_nt: TGTGCCAGCAGCTCCTCACCCCGGGGGAGCATCTTAGCCAAAAACATTCAGTACTTC; cdr3_aa: CASSSSPRGSILAKNIQYF
v_call: TRBV7-3; j_call: TRBJ2-1; d_call: TRBD2; clone_size: .; cdr3_nt: TGTGCCAGCAGCCCCGAAACTAGCGGGAGGAACCATGAGCAGTTCTTC; cdr3_aa: CASSPETSGRNHEQFF
v_call: TRBV4-2; j_call: TRBJ1-4; d_call: TRBD1; clone_size: once; cdr3_nt: TGTGCCAGCAGCCAAGTGCAGGGGGAGAATGAAAAACTGTTTTTT; cdr3_aa: CASSQVQGENEKLFF
v_call: TRBV11-2; j_call: TRBJ1-2; d_call: TRBD1; clone_size: .; cdr3_nt: TGTGCCAGCAGCTTAAGGGACAGCAATGGCTACACCTTC; cdr3_aa: CASSLRDSNGYTF
v_call: TRBV7-6; j_call: TRBJ1-4; d_call: .; clone_size: once; cdr3_nt: TGTGCCAGCAGCTTAGTTGCGAATGAAAAACTGTTTTTT; cdr3_aa: CASSLVANEKLFF
v_call: TRBV2; j_call: TRBJ2-5; d_call: TRBD2; clone_size: .; cdr3_nt: TGTGCCAGCACGGGGACTAGTCGGGAGACCCAGTACTTC; cdr3_aa: CASTGTSRETQYF
v_call: TRBV19; j_call: TRBJ2-1; d_call: .; clone_size: .; cdr3_nt: TGTGCCAGTAGTATCGTGGACAGCAGATATGAGCAGTTCTTC; cdr3_aa: CASSIVDSRYEQFF
v_call: TRBV5-1; j_call: TRBJ2-2; d_call: .; clone_size: once; cdr3_nt: TGCGCCAGCAGCCGGCTTACAGGGAGTAACACCGGGGAGCTGTTTTTT; cdr3_aa: CASSRLTGSNTGELFF
v_call: TRBV29-1; j_call: TRBJ2-1; d_call: TRBD2; clone_size: .; cdr3_nt: TGCAGCGTTCAAACTAGCGGGAGGGCCGCATCGATAGGTGAGCAGTTCTTC; cdr3_aa: CSVQTSGRAASIGEQFF
v_call: TRBV19; j_call: TRBJ1-5; d_call: .; clone_size: .; cdr3_nt: TGTGCCTCCAGGGAGTGGAGCGGGTATAGCAATCAGCCCCAGCATTTT; cdr3_aa: CASREWSGYSNQPQHF
v_call: TRBV10-3; j_call: TRBJ1-6; d_call: .; clone_size: .; cdr3_nt: TGTGCTTCGGCGTGGGAGAATTCACCCCTCCACTTT; cdr3_aa: CASAWENSPLHF
v_call: TRBV15; j_call: TRBJ1-3; d_call: TRBD1; clone_size: .; cdr3_nt: TGTGCCACCAGGGATCGGGACAGGCCTGGAAACACCATATATTTT; cdr3_aa: CATRDRDRPGNTIYF
v_call: TRBV6-5; j_call: TRBJ2-2; d_call: TRBD2; clone_size: .; cdr3_nt: TGTGCCAGCAGAGCAAGCGGGAGTAACACCGGGGAGCTGTTTTTT; cdr3_aa: CASRASGSNTGELFF
v_call: TRBV6-5; j_call: TRBJ2-3; d_call: TRBD2; clone_size: once; cdr3_nt: TGTGCCAGCAGTTACGATCGCGGGGGGCAGCCAGATACGCAGTATTTT; cdr3_aa: CASSYDRGGQPDTQYF
v_call: TRBV29-1; j_call: TRBJ2-1; d_call: TRBD2; clone_size: once; cdr3_nt: TGCAGCGTTGAGGGGACTAGCGGGAGGGCCCTCTACAATGAGCAGTTCTTC; cdr3_aa: CSVEGTSGRALYNEQFF
v_call: TRBV7-9; j_call: TRBJ2-1; d_call: .; clone_size: .; cdr3_nt: TGTGCCAGCAGCTACATCCACAATGAGCAGTTCTTC; cdr3_aa: CASSYIHNEQFF
v_call: TRBV11-3; j_call: TRBJ1-5; d_call: TRBD1; clone_size: .; cdr3_nt: TGTGCCAGCAGCCGAATAACCGTGGACAGGGGGCGCTTAAGCAATCAGCCCCAGCATTTT; cdr3_aa: CASSRITVDRGRLSNQPQHF
v_call: TRBV2; j_call: TRBJ2-5; d_call: TRBD1; clone_size: once; cdr3_nt: TGTGCCAGCGCCGGACAGGGTTCAGAGACCCAGTACTTC; cdr3_aa: CASAGQGSETQYF
v_call: TRBV7-3; j_call: TRBJ2-5; d_call: TRBD2; clone_size: .; cdr3_nt: TGTGCCAGCAGCATCGGGACTAGCGGCCAAGAGACCCAGTACTTC; cdr3_aa: CASSIGTSGQETQYF
v_call: TRBV5-6; j_call: TRBJ2-5; d_call: .; clone_size: .; cdr3_nt: TGTGCCAGCAGCTTGCCATTTCCGGGGTCTGAGACCCAGTACTTC; cdr3_aa: CASSLPFPGSETQYF
v_call: TRBV3-1/TRBV3-2; j_call: TRBJ2-7; d_call: .; clone_size: .; cdr3_nt: TGTGCCAGCAGCCAAGGAACAGGAGAGCAGTACTTC; cdr3_aa: CASSQGTGEQYF
v_call: TRBV7-9; j_call: TRBJ2-1; d_call: TRBD2; clone_size: .; cdr3_nt: TGTGCCAGCAGCCCTGGGCTAGCGGGGTACAATGAGCAGTTCTTC; cdr3_aa: CASSPGLAGYNEQFF
v_call: TRBV7-3; j_call: TRBJ1-6; d_call: .; clone_size: .; cdr3_nt: TGTGCCAGCAGTCCCCAGGGAGGAATGGGATCACCCCTCCACTTT; cdr3_aa: CASSPQGGMGSPLHF
v_call: TRBV30; j_call: TRBJ2-7; d_call: .; clone_size: .; cdr3_nt: TGTGCCTGGAGTGTATCGGGTTCCTACGAGCAGTACTTC; cdr3_aa: CAWSVSGSYEQYF
v_call: TRBV5-1; j_call: TRBJ1-1; d_call: TRBD1; clone_size: once; cdr3_nt: TGCGCCAGCAGCTTGAGACAGGGGAACACTGAAGCTTTCTTT; cdr3_aa: CASSLRQGNTEAFF
v_call: TRBV7-9; j_call: TRBJ1-2; d_call: .; clone_size: .; cdr3_nt: TGTGCCAGCAGCGCGGGGACCGTCGCTAACTATGGCTACACCTTC; cdr3_aa: CASSAGTVANYGYTF
v_call: TRBV7-2; j_call: TRBJ2-2; d_call: .; clone_size: .; cdr3_nt: TGTGCCAGCAGCTGGGATAGGGGGAACACCGGGGAGCTGTTTTTT; cdr3_aa: CASSWDRGNTGELFF
v_call: TRBV25-1; j_call: TRBJ2-1; d_call: .; clone_size: .; cdr3_nt: TGTGCCAGCAGTAGGGGCCTAGAGCAGTTCTTC; cdr3_aa: CASSRGLEQFF
v_call: TRBV20-1; j_call: TRBJ1-1; d_call: .; clone_size: .; cdr3_nt: TGCAGTGCTAGTATTCAGGGGAACACTGAAGCTTTCTTT; cdr3_aa: CSASIQGNTEAFF
v_call: TRBV6-5; j_call: TRBJ2-7; d_call: TRBD1; clone_size: .; cdr3_nt: TGTGCCAGCAGTTACGGCGGGACAGGGGCCTACGAGCAGTACTTC; cdr3_aa: CASSYGGTGAYEQYF
v_call: TRBV25-1; j_call: TRBJ1-2; d_call: .; clone_size: once; cdr3_nt: TGTGCCAGCAGTGAATATGGACACTTCAACTATGGCTACACCTTC; cdr3_aa: CASSEYGHFNYGYTF
v_call: TRBV19; j_call: TRBJ1-2; d_call: TRBD1; clone_size: once; cdr3_nt: TGTGCCAGTAGTAGACAGGGGGCATTAAATGGCTACACCTTC; cdr3_aa: CASSRQGALNGYTF
v_call: TRBV5-1; j_call: TRBJ1-1; d_call: TRBD1; clone_size: few; cdr3_nt: TGCGCCAGCAGCTTCCAGGGGGCGAACACTGAAGCTTTCTTT; cdr3_aa: CASSFQGANTEAFF